Below, 30 T cell receptor beta chains from the same sample are listed, as sequenced in a study of post-analysis software for immune sequencing data. Tagging with unique molecular identifiers was a feature of the TCR beta cDNA libraries. TCRdb processed the PCR reads anew with MiXCR; each CDR3 protein has one entry. Found here are hundreds of thousands of distinct CDR3 sequences, approximately 37% of them singletons; the top ten hold about 7.6%. Notes on the study in general: Controls showed lower frequencies than patients for five TRBV segments, and TRBV5-6, TRBV5-1 and TRBV20-1 were among these.

These TCRs are of unknown antigen specificity. The sequenced sample was blood. Receptor source: a girl aged 2-15 years with multiple sclerosis.

This clonotype was found a few times. The CDR3 region has the DNA TGCAGTGCTGTAGCGGGGGAGAGCACAGATACGCAGTATTTT. This codes for CSAVAGESTDTQYF. V gene TRBV20-1 combines with J gene TRBJ2-3; TRBD2 matches at 9 bases. V shed 5 bases, J shed 0 bases, and the junction held 3 bases outside the gene matches. Germline V lookup: CDR1 DFQATT, CDR2 SNEGSKA (reference sequence). This CDR3 has 14 amino acids.

The chain uses TRBV12-3 or TRBV12-4 and TRBJ1-4, with D perhaps matching TRBD1 (5 bases). Trimming removed 5 bases at V and 6 bases at J, with 13 bases between. This CDR3 is built from 14 residues. CDR3 nucleotides: TGTGCCAGCAGTCCAGGGTCTGCGGATGAAAAACTGTTTTTT. This translates into CASSPGSADEKLFF.

The chain uses TRBV29-1 and TRBJ2-7; TRBD1 agrees at 9 bases. This CDR3 is 12 amino acids long. The junction had 5 bases not matched to a gene; V was cut back by 6 bases and J by 5 bases. Germline V gives CDR1 SQVTM, CDR2 ANQGSEA. CDR3 loop: CSVGQGHNEQYF. DNA of the CDR3: TGCAGCGTGGGACAGGGTCATAACGAGCAGTACTTC.

The chain recombines TRBV7-2 with TRBJ2-3, with D unclear. The CDR3 contains 14 residues. Germline V gene lookup returns CDR1 SGHTA and CDR2 FQGNSA. V shed 1 base and J shed 4 bases, with 9 bases lying between them. The CDR3 loop is CTSSLVSFPDTQYF. The CDR3 bases are TGTACCAGCAGCTTAGTGAGTTTCCCAGATACGCAGTATTTT. The whole variable domain, remainder taken from reference TRBV7-2 and TRBJ2-3, is GAGVSQSPSNKVTEKGKDVELRCDPISGHTALYWYRQSLGQGLEFLIYFQGNSAPDKSGLPSDRFSAERTGGSVSTLTIQRTQQEDSAVYLCTSSLVSFPDTQYFGPGTRLTVL.

The rearrangement uses TRBV10-3 and TRBJ2-7; 10 bases align to TRBD2. The trim removed 6 bases at V and 0 bases at J, leaving 8 bases unmatched. Germline CDR1 ENHRY, CDR2 SYGVKD. The length of the CDR3 is 16 residues. CDR3 residues: CAIRSSGGHSSYEQYF. Here the CDR3 DNA reads TGTGCCATCAGATCTAGCGGGGGCCACTCCTCCTACGAGCAGTACTTC.

The chain uses TRBV10-3 and TRBJ2-3; 8 bases map to TRBD2. The V gene's germline CDR1 is ENHRY and CDR2 SYGVKD. The CDR3 is 19 residues long. The V segment lost 4 bases and the J segment 0 bases; nucleotides outside the gene matches: 15. The CDR3 loop is CAISALVSGETTSTDTQYF. The CDR3 nucleotides read TGTGCCATCAGTGCCCTCGTTAGCGGGGAAACCACTAGCACAGATACGCAGTATTTT.

The V and J genes are TRBV28 and TRBJ1-2, with D perhaps matching TRBD1 (5 bases). The V end was cut by 7 bases, the J end by 0 bases, with 18 bases between. From germline, CDR1 is MDHEN and CDR2 SYDVKM. The CDR3 spans 16 residues. CDR3 residues: CASNWGVGRPNYGYTF. As DNA, the CDR3 is TGTGCCAGCAACTGGGGAGTGGGACGGCCTAACTATGGCTACACCTTC.

This clonotype showed up just a few times. The J gene is TRBJ2-4, the V gene TRBV29-1; D is unresolved. The ends were cut back, 4 bases at V and 8 bases at J, with 9 bases in the middle. This CDR3 comprises 11 residues. CDR1 and CDR2 (germline): SQVTM, ANQGSEA. CDR3 protein: CSVGLSDIQYF. The CDR3 DNA follows: TGCAGCGTTGGGTTATCGGACATTCAGTACTTC.

This clonotype was detected once. The chain is built from TRBV11-2 and TRBJ2-1, with TRBD2 matching 10 bases. The V and J ends lost 3 bases and 2 bases, in that order; junction bases with no gene match: 4. CDR1 is SGHAT, CDR2 FQNNGV, per germline. This CDR3 contains 16 residues. The CDR3, as DNA: TGTGCCAGCAGCTTTATAGCGGGGGGTACCTACAATGAGCAGTTCTTC. Translated, it gives CASSFIAGGTYNEQFF.

The CDR3 bases are TGCAGCGCCACGGACAGGTATCCCCATAACTACGAGCAGTACTTC. Protein: CSATDRYPHNYEQYF. V usage is TRBV29-1 and J usage is TRBJ2-5; 7 nucleotides match TRBD1. The J call may not be correct, given that the DNA end is closer to TRBJ2-7. Germline V CDR1 and CDR2: SQVTM, ANQGSEA. The CDR3 contains 15 residues.

This clonotype was picked up one time. The V gene is TRBV12-5, the J gene TRBJ1-6, with TRBD1 identical over 9 bases. The CDR3 runs to 16 residues. V lost 1 base, J lost 7 bases, and 5 bases stayed unmatched. Looked up from germline, CDR1 is LGHNT and CDR2 is FRNRAP. CDR3 sequence: CASGLDGDRENSPLHF. The CDR3 bases are TGTGCTAGTGGTTTGGACGGGGACAGGGAGAATTCACCCCTCCACTTT.

The sample holds a few counts of this clonotype. The V and J genes are TRBV7-6 and TRBJ1-2; no definite D call. The CDR3 spans 16 residues. Germline V lookup: CDR1 SGHVS, CDR2 FNYEAQ. V was pared by 4 bases and J by 3 bases, with 18 bases between. The CDR3 sequence: CASSSAPWVAYYGYTF. DNA for the CDR3: TGTGCCAGCAGCTCCGCTCCCTGGGTGGCCTACTATGGCTACACCTTC.

J is TRBJ1-2 and V is TRBV28; tentative D call: TRBD1 (5 bases). Trimming left V 4 bases short and J 4 bases short, with 10 bases between. CDR1 is MDHEN and CDR2 is SYDVKM in the germline V gene. This CDR3 region has 13 residues. The CDR3 coding sequence is TGTGCCAGCAGTTCTCAGACAGTCTATGGCTACACCTTC. This sequence encodes CASSSQTVYGYTF.

This chain uses TRBV20-1 with TRBJ1-1; 8 bases are a match to TRBD1. After removal of 6 bases from V and 0 bases from J, the junction contained 9 bases not matched to a gene. This CDR3 spans 15 amino acids. Germline-derived CDR1 and CDR2 are DFQATT and SNEGSKA (reference sequence). For the CDR3, the DNA is TGCAGTGCCCCCAGGACAGGGTACATGAACACTGAAGCTTTCTTT. Translated: CSAPRTGYMNTEAFF.

This clonotype showed up just a few times. The rearrangement joins TRBV6-5 to TRBJ2-1; 12 nucleotides align to TRBD2. CDR1 is MNHEY and CDR2 is SVGAGI in the germline V gene. Trimming at V came to 4 bases and at J to 7 bases, leaving 2 bases not matched to a gene. The CDR3 has 14 amino acids. The CDR3 region has the DNA TGTGCCAGCAGTTTCGGACTAGCGGGAAATGAGCAGTTCTTC. This sequence encodes CASSFGLAGNEQFF.

The J gene is TRBJ1-1, the V gene TRBV18; D may be TRBD1 (6 bases). The CDR3 consists of 17 residues. CDR1 is KGHSH and CDR2 is LQKENI in the germline V gene. V was clipped by 6 bases and J by 1 base, with 21 bases between them. In DNA, the CDR3 is TGTGCCAGCTCTCTCGGGGGCAGGGGATCAAGGAACACTGAAGCTTTCTTT. It is translated as CASSLGGRGSRNTEAFF.

V gene TRBV29-1 combines with J gene TRBJ1-1; D unclear. This CDR3 is built from 12 residues. The V gene lost 4 bases and the J gene lost 3 bases, with 9 bases spanning the gap. In germline, CDR1 is SQVTM, CDR2 ANQGSEA. Written as DNA, the CDR3 is TGCAGCGTTGCCCCCGGCCACACTGAAGCTTTCTTT. This translates into CSVAPGHTEAFF.

This chain links TRBV7-9 with TRBJ1-6; D is possibly TRBD1 (6 bases). Trimming removed 0 bases from V and 8 bases from J, with 14 bases in between. The CDR3 runs to 16 residues. Germline V gene sequence: CDR1 SEHNR, CDR2 FQNEAQ (reference sequence). The CDR3 region is CASSLADRPADSPLHF. Here the CDR3 DNA reads TGTGCCAGCAGCTTAGCTGACAGGCCCGCTGATTCACCCCTCCACTTT. Variable domain in full (rest from reference TRBV7-9 and TRBJ1-6): DTGVSQNPRHKITKRGQNVTFRCDPISEHNRLYWYRQTLGQGPEFLTYFQNEAQLEKSRLLSDRFSAERPKGSFSTLEIQRTEQGDSAMYLCASSLADRPADSPLHFGNGTRLTVT.

This clonotype was seen more than once but under ten times. This chain joins TRBV5-1 and TRBJ2-5; D perhaps matches TRBD2 (6 bases). The end of the DNA aligns better with TRBJ2-4, so the J call may be wrong. The CDR3 covers 12 residues. Germline values: CDR1 SGHRS, CDR2 YFSETQ. CDR3 sequence (DNA): TGCGCCAGCAGCTCCCGGAGGGACATTCAGTACTTC. Amino acids: CASSSRRDIQYF.

The V call is TRBV12-3 or TRBV12-4, the J call TRBJ2-4; TRBD1 matches at 9 bases. The CDR3 covers 17 residues. Unmatched junction bases numbered 11, after V lost 5 bases and J lost 3 bases. CDR3 nucleotide sequence: TGTGCCAGCAGTCACTCCCGGGACAGGGTGGGCAAAAACATTCAGTACTTC. Protein sequence: CASSHSRDRVGKNIQYF.

Only a few counts were recorded for this clonotype. The rearrangement joins TRBV7-2 to TRBJ2-1; either TRBD1 or TRBD2 may fit D (6 bases each). The CDR3 is 16 residues long. Germline V lookup: CDR1 SGHTA, CDR2 FQGNSA. V was clipped by 1 base and J by 9 bases, with 19 bases between them. CDR3 region: CASSLVEGRGGIEQFF. Here the CDR3 DNA reads TGTGCCAGCAGCTTAGTGGAAGGCAGGGGAGGTATTGAGCAGTTCTTC.

This clonotype was picked up one time. The V call is TRBV7-2, the J call TRBJ1-6; a weak D match, TRBD1 (5 bases). CDR3 size: 15 residues. Per germline, CDR1 SGHTA and CDR2 FQGNSA. The V and J ends lost 1 base and 9 bases respectively, with 13 bases between them. The CDR3 DNA reads as TGTGCCAGCAGCTTAGTTCTGGACGGGGGTTCACCCCTCCACTTT. It is translated as CASSLVLDGGSPLHF.

This chain joins TRBV6-4 and TRBJ2-4, with a possible D match to TRBD1 (7 bases). CDR1 and CDR2 from the germline V gene are MRHNA and SNTAGT. V lost 9 bases and J 8 bases, leaving 14 bases between the germline ends. The CDR3 extends over 12 amino acids. In nucleotides, the CDR3 is TGTGCCAGTATCCAGGGGGGTTACATTCAGTACTTC. It codes for CASIQGGYIQYF.

The chain is built from TRBV4-3 and TRBJ2-4, with TRBD1 identical over 11 bases. With the DNA end fitting TRBJ2-7 better, the J assignment may be wrong. CDR3 size: 15 residues. Germline lookup yields CDR1 LGHNA and CDR2 YSLEER. In DNA form, the CDR3 reads TGCGCCAGCAGCCAAGGGGGGACAGGGGGCTACGAGCAGTACTTC. It translates to CASSQGGTGGYEQYF.

V gene TRBV12-3 or TRBV12-4 combines with J gene TRBJ2-1; 8 positions agree with TRBD2. The CDR3 is 18 amino acids. Trimming at V came to 5 bases and at J to 8 bases, leaving 20 bases not matched to a gene. CDR3 DNA sequence: TGTGCCAGCAGTCCGCGGGAGGAGCTAGCTGGGATTGTCTATGAGCAGTTCTTC. Protein: CASSPREELAGIVYEQFF.

The V and J genes are TRBV9 and TRBJ1-2; no reliable D call. Germline V lookup: CDR1 SGDLS, CDR2 YYNGEE. Trimming stripped 3 bases from V and 4 bases from J, with 10 bases between. The length of the CDR3 is 13 residues. CDR3 protein: CASSGGSVYGYTF. The CDR3 DNA is TGTGCCAGCAGCGGTGGCTCAGTCTATGGCTACACCTTC.

About this clonotype: The junction and the germline gene differ at one end; a read error may be behind it. The genes are TRBV7-2 and TRBJ1-2, with 7 nucleotides matching TRBD1. CDR1 is SGHTA and CDR2 is FQGNSA in the germline V gene. The CDR3 runs to 13 residues. The CDR3 loop reads CAGSFRDSYGYTF. In DNA, the CDR3 is TGTGCCGGCAGCTTCCGGGACAGCTATGGCTACACCTTC.

The chain links TRBV2 to TRBJ1-5, with D possibly being TRBD1 (5 bases). The V end lost 6 bases, the J end lost 9 bases, and 15 bases lay between the germline ends. This CDR3 is built from 13 residues. Germline loops: CDR1 SNHLY, CDR2 FYNNEI. The CDR3, as DNA: TGTGCCAGCAGCGGGGGAGTTTATGGGCCCCAGCATTTT. It specifies CASSGGVYGPQHF.

This clonotype was counted only a few times. The rearrangement uses TRBV11-1 and TRBJ2-3, with D tentatively TRBD1 (6 bases). V lost 4 bases to trimming and J lost 6 bases, with 20 bases between them. The CDR3 loop spans 16 amino acids. Per the germline V gene, CDR1 is SGHAT and CDR2 is FQDESV (reference sequence). Here the CDR3 DNA reads TGTGCCAGCAGCTCCCCGGACAGTCTCGGGGAGGATACGCAGTATTTT. This codes for CASSSPDSLGEDTQYF.

The sample holds a few counts of this clonotype. This sequence joins TRBV7-2 and TRBJ2-5; the D call may be TRBD1 or TRBD2 (6 bases each). This CDR3 comprises 16 residues. V was cut by 5 bases and J by 0 bases, with 16 bases left in between. Germline V gives CDR1 SGHTA, CDR2 FQGNSA. CDR3 loop: CASSRGGLGYQETQYF. The CDR3 bases are TGTGCCAGCAGCCGTGGGGGGCTAGGGTACCAAGAGACCCAGTACTTC. Drawing the rest from reference TRBV7-2 and TRBJ2-5, the complete variable domain is GAGVSQSPSNKVTEKGKDVELRCDPISGHTALYWYRQSLGQGLEFLIYFQGNSAPDKSGLPSDRFSAERTGGSVSTLTIQRTQQEDSAVYLCASSRGGLGYQETQYFGPGTRLLVL.